This passage covers 27 T cell receptor beta chains from one sample sequenced in a study of shared clonotypes between healthy human individuals. This table comes from immunoSEQ multiplex PCR, and its TCRdb copy is limited to in-frame clones, with some not included. The sample includes approximately 700,000 clones, 55% to 85% of them seen just once. Input material: memory CD4+ T cells sorted from blood. Stated subset: CD45RA-negative fraction. The receptors originated from a woman in her thirties in good health.

About this clone itself: The sample has other DNA sequences that encode this CDR3 too. The chain uses TRBV6-5 and TRBJ1-1; D unclear. The germline CDR1 and CDR2 sequences are MNHEY and SVGAGI. The V and J ends lost 4 bases and 1 base respectively, with 4 bases between them. The CDR3 loop spans 12 amino acids. In DNA form, the CDR3 reads TGTGCCAGCAGTTCGGCGAACACTGAAGCTTTCTTT. It is translated as CASSSANTEAFF.

With regard to this clone: Given a much more abundant clone one base away, this may be a read error. Other DNA sequences in the same sample also yield this CDR3. This chain joins TRBV5-1 and TRBJ2-5; D call uncertain. The CDR3 loop spans 14 amino acids. Germline CDR1 SGHRS, CDR2 YFSETQ. Trimming stripped 0 bases from V and 0 bases from J, with 6 bases between. This chain's CDR3 is CASSLGQNQETQYF. CDR3 in DNA: TGCGCCAGCAGCTTGGGGCAGAACCAAGAGACCCAGTACTTC.

The rearrangement links TRBV10-3 to TRBJ1-5; a possible D gene is TRBD1 (6 bases). V gave up 9 bases and J gave up 6 bases, with 15 bases separating them. Germline CDR1 and CDR2: ENHRY and SYGVKD. There are 13 residues in the CDR3. The DNA for the CDR3 is TGTGCCATGAACAGGGAGATGGGTCAGCCCCAGCATTTT. This codes for CAMNREMGQPQHF.

This sequence joins TRBV28 and TRBJ2-7; 12 positions match TRBD2. Germline-derived CDR1 and CDR2 are MDHEN and SYDVKM. V lost 5 bases, J lost 3 bases, and 2 bases stayed unmatched. CDR3 length: 14 amino acids. CDR3 sequence reads: CASSGLAGHYEQYF. In nucleotides, the CDR3 is TGTGCCAGCAGTGGACTAGCGGGGCACTACGAGCAGTACTTC. Looking up the rest from reference TRBV28 and TRBJ2-7 gives the full variable domain: DVKVTQSSRYLVKRTGEKVFLECVQDMDHENMFWYRQDPGLGLRLIYFSYDVKMKEKGDIPEGYSVSREKKERFSLILESASTNQTSMYLCASSGLAGHYEQYFGPGTRLTVT.

The chain carries TRBV9 and TRBJ2-7; 8 bases line up with TRBD2. Germline CDR1 SGDLS, CDR2 YYNGEE. This CDR3 is built from 16 residues. Trimming removed 2 bases from V and 4 bases from J; junction bases left unmatched: 11. The CDR3 DNA is TGTGCCAGCAGCGTCCTGGGAGCGGGAGAGATATACGAGCAGTACTTC. Its translation: CASSVLGAGEIYEQYF.

The genes are TRBV28 and TRBJ2-1; a weak D match, TRBD1 (6 bases). V shed 7 bases and J shed 5 bases, with 21 bases lying between them. Germline lookup yields CDR1 MDHEN and CDR2 SYDVKM. The CDR3 is 16 amino acids. The DNA for the CDR3 is TGTGCCAGCATCGCCCGACGAGCCAGGGGCAACAATGAGCAGTTCTTC. Amino acid sequence: CASIARRARGNNEQFF.

The chain uses TRBV6-7 and TRBJ2-7; 9 positions match TRBD1. TRBV6-7 is flagged as an ORF with uncertain function. This CDR3 has 16 amino acids. V lost 4 bases, J lost 1 base, and 8 bases stayed unmatched. The CDR3 DNA reads TGTGCCAGCAGTTTTATGGGACAGGGTTTTTCCTACGAGCAGTACTTC. Encoded protein: CASSFMGQGFSYEQYF.

The gene calls are TRBV19 and TRBJ1-5; D ambiguous. Germline lookup yields CDR1 LNHDA and CDR2 SQIVND (reference sequence). The V end lost 4 bases, the J end lost 1 base, and 14 bases lay between the germline ends. The CDR3 totals 16 residues. CDR3 DNA: TGTGCCAGTAGTAGAAAAGCCGATGGCAGCAATCAGCCCCAGCATTTT. Translation gives CASSRKADGSNQPQHF.

This clone was seen only a few times. The rearrangement links TRBV21-1 to TRBJ2-7. TRBV21-1 is termed a pseudogene. The CDR3 extends over 11 amino acids. For the CDR3, the DNA is TGTGCCAGCAGGCCATGTTACGAGCAGTACTTC. This codes for CASRPCYEQYF.

In its sample, this clone was seen a few times. The chain uses TRBV5-1 and TRBJ1-1; D gene unclear. CDR3 size: 14 residues. V was pared by 1 base and J by 2 bases, with 9 bases between. Germline V lookup: CDR1 SGHRS, CDR2 YFSETQ. CDR3 coding DNA: TGCGCCAGCAGCTTGTTACCTTCTAACACTGAAGCTTTCTTT. Encoded protein: CASSLLPSNTEAFF. Variable domain in full (rest from reference TRBV5-1 and TRBJ1-1): KAGVTQTPRYLIKTRGQQVTLSCSPISGHRSVSWYQQTPGQGLQFLFEYFSETQRNKGNFPGRFSGRQFSNSRSEMNVSTLELGDSALYLCASSLLPSNTEAFFGQGTRLTVV.

A few counts support this clone. V gene TRBV5-6 combines with J gene TRBJ1-3; no clear D gene. Germline V gene lookup returns CDR1 SGHDT and CDR2 YYEEEE. The CDR3 has 17 residues. Trimming left V 0 bases short and J 0 bases short, with 13 bases between. The DNA of the CDR3 is TGTGCCAGCAGCTTGGATATGGCCAGAGCCTCTGGAAACACCATATATTTT. Protein: CASSLDMARASGNTIYF.

With respect to this clone: This likely comes from a read error, as the CDR3 has no conserved phenylalanine or tryptophan at its end. It is unclear where the CDR3 begins or ends on the DNA, so no DNA is shown, and the CDR3 is as TCRdb lists it. The chain recombines TRBV6-1 with TRBJ2-4; TRBD1 is the table's D call, not checked against the DNA. Germline CDR1 reads MNHNS; CDR2 reads SASEGT. 13 amino acids form the CDR3, both terminal residues included. The CDR3 loop is CASSEVHGTGHAV.

At least ten counts were recorded for this clone. This chain uses TRBV28 with TRBJ1-2; the D gene is possibly TRBD1 (6 bases). The CDR3 is made up of 13 amino acids. The germline V gene has CDR1 MDHEN and CDR2 SYDVKM. V lost 6 bases and J 7 bases, leaving 15 bases between the germline ends. For the CDR3, the DNA is TGTGCCAGCAGCGTACAGGGTGGGGGTGGCTACACCTTC. The encoded protein is CASSVQGGGGYTF.

This clone was counted a few times. This chain joins TRBV9 and TRBJ2-2; tentative D call: TRBD2 (6 bases). In germline, CDR1 is SGDLS, CDR2 YYNGEE. The CDR3 has 15 residues. Trimming removed 0 bases at V and 1 base at J, with 7 bases between. The CDR3 region has the DNA TGTGCCAGCAGCGTAGTTAGCGGGAACACCGGGGAGCTGTTTTTT. This translates into CASSVVSGNTGELFF.

This clone has only a few counts. V and J are TRBV28 and TRBJ1-6; D not resolved. Trimming shortened V by 4 bases and J by 7 bases, and 11 bases separated the two germline ends. The CDR3 runs to 14 residues. Germline V gene sequence: CDR1 MDHEN, CDR2 SYDVKM. The CDR3 coding sequence is TGTGCCAGCAGTTCGACTAGACGGAATTCACCCCTCCACTTT. Translated, it gives CASSSTRRNSPLHF.

CDR3: CASSLYRGEKLFF. The CDR3 DNA reads as TGTGCCAGCAGCTTGTACAGAGGAGAAAAACTGTTTTTT. This chain uses TRBV5-6 with TRBJ1-4; D is undetermined. The CDR3 extends over 13 amino acids. V was shortened by 1 base and J by 8 bases, with 9 bases between the two germline ends. CDR1 SGHDT and CDR2 YYEEEE come from the germline V gene. The full variable domain, with the rest looked up from reference TRBV5-6 and TRBJ1-4, is DAGVTQSPTHLIKTRGQQVTLRCSPKSGHDTVSWYQQALGQGPQFIFQYYEEEERQRGNFPDRFSGHQFPNYSSELNVNALLLGDSALYLCASSLYRGEKLFFGSGTQLSVL.

DNA for the CDR3: TGCGCCAGCAGCTTGGCGGCAGGGATTTCCTACGAGCAGTACTTC. Its protein product is CASSLAAGISYEQYF. The chain couples TRBV5-1 to TRBJ2-7, with D possibly matching TRBD1 (5 bases). The germline CDR1 and CDR2 sequences are SGHRS and YFSETQ. Deletions cut 0 bases from V and 1 base from J, with 11 bases between. CDR3 length equals 15 residues.

This clone was picked up a small number of times. The V and J genes are TRBV9 and TRBJ2-3; maybe TRBD2 (5 bases). The CDR3 is 15 amino acids. Trimming shortened V by 0 bases and J by 4 bases, and 12 bases separated the two germline ends. The germline V gene has CDR1 SGDLS and CDR2 YYNGEE. The CDR3 region is CASSVAGFGADTQYF. The CDR3 DNA reads TGTGCCAGCAGCGTAGCGGGGTTCGGGGCAGATACGCAGTATTTT. The full variable domain, its missing parts supplied by reference TRBV9 and TRBJ2-3, is DSGVTQTPKHLITATGQRVTLRCSPRSGDLSVYWYQQSLDQGLQFLIQYYNGEERAKGNILERFSAQQFPDLHSELNLSSLELGDSALYFCASSVAGFGADTQYFGPGTRLTVL.

The chain employs TRBV5-1 and TRBJ2-7; 12 bases line up with TRBD2. From germline, CDR1 is SGHRS and CDR2 YFSETQ. The CDR3 contains 17 residues. The V segment lost 4 bases and the J segment 4 bases; nucleotides outside the gene matches: 12. The CDR3: CASSHGLAGLGGYEQYF. The CDR3 DNA sequence: TGCGCCAGCAGCCATGGACTAGCGGGACTCGGCGGTTACGAGCAGTACTTC.

As concerns this clone: The same CDR3 can be traced to other DNA sequences in this sample. The chain uses TRBV6-5 and TRBJ1-5; D may be TRBD1 (5 bases). Trimming took off 6 bases at V and 0 bases at J, with 12 bases between the two ends. This CDR3 has 15 residues. CDR1 is MNHEY, CDR2 SVGAGI, per germline. The CDR3, as DNA: TGTGCCAGCAGGAGGGGAGGGAATAGCAATCAGCCCCAGCATTTT. Translation: CASRRGGNSNQPQHF.

On this clone itself: The same CDR3 arises from other DNA sequences in this sample as well. CDR3 nucleotides: TGTGCCAGCAGTCCACGACTAGCGGGAGCTGAGACCCAGTACTTC. Translated, it gives CASSPRLAGAETQYF. The chain has TRBV28 and TRBJ2-5, with 12 bases lining up with TRBD2. The length of the CDR3 is 15 residues. J lost 5 bases, V lost 5 bases, and 6 bases had no gene match. Germline V gene lookup returns CDR1 MDHEN and CDR2 SYDVKM.

This chain uses TRBV19 with TRBJ2-2, with D uncertain. V lost 3 bases, J lost 2 bases, and 10 bases lay in between. Germline V gene sequence: CDR1 LNHDA, CDR2 SQIVND (reference sequence). CDR3 length: 15 amino acids. The DNA for the CDR3 is TGTGCCAGTAGTATGACGGGCGGAAACACCGGGGAGCTGTTTTTT. Translating gives CASSMTGGNTGELFF. Supplemented by reference TRBV19 and TRBJ2-2, the full variable domain reads DGGITQSPKYLFRKEGQNVTLSCEQNLNHDAMYWYRQDPGQGLRLIYYSQIVNDFQKGDIAEGYSVSREKKESFPLTVTSAQKNPTAFYLCASSMTGGNTGELFFGEGSRLTVL.

This sequence joins TRBV5-1 and TRBJ2-5; D possibly uses TRBD1 or TRBD2 (6 bases each). This CDR3 has 14 residues. The V gene's germline CDR1 is SGHRS and CDR2 YFSETQ. The germline V and J ends were trimmed by 2 bases and 4 bases, with 12 bases remaining between them. CDR3: CASSFEGGLETQYF. Written as DNA, the CDR3 is TGCGCCAGCAGCTTCGAAGGGGGGCTAGAGACCCAGTACTTC.

On this clone: At the DNA level, this CDR3 is encoded by other sequences in the same sample as well. The J gene is TRBJ2-5, the V gene TRBV7-9, with a weak D call TRBD1 (6 bases). There are 14 residues in the CDR3. Trimming cost V 1 base and J 5 bases, with 11 bases left between them. Germline assignment: CDR1 SEHNR and CDR2 FQNEAQ (reference sequence). This CDR3 reads CASSLVSRGETQYF. In DNA form, the CDR3 reads TGTGCCAGCAGCTTAGTCTCTAGGGGGGAGACCCAGTACTTC.

With regard to this clone: A clone one base away is much larger, so this may be a read error. The chain joins TRBV5-1 to TRBJ1-4; D is possibly TRBD1 (5 bases). Germline V gene lookup returns CDR1 SGHRS and CDR2 YFSETQ. Trimming removed 0 bases from V and 3 bases from J, with 9 bases in between. The CDR3 contains 15 residues. Written as DNA, the CDR3 is TGCGCCAGCAGCTTGGGAGGGGCCCCTAATGAAAAACTGTTTTTT. Translating it yields CASSLGGAPNEKLFF.

Remarks on this clone: The identical CDR3 is also encoded by other nucleotide sequences in the sample. V gene TRBV20-1 combines with J gene TRBJ1-1, with a possible D match to TRBD1 (5 bases). The CDR3 is 11 amino acids. The ends were cut back, 6 bases at V and 6 bases at J, with 11 bases in the middle. CDR1 is DFQATT and CDR2 is SNEGSKA in the germline V gene (reference sequence). This chain's CDR3 is CSALGTAEAFF. The CDR3 DNA reads TGCAGTGCCCTTGGGACCGCTGAAGCTTTCTTT.

The J gene is TRBJ2-7, the V gene TRBV11-1; 7 nucleotides agree with TRBD1. The trim removed 0 bases at V and 2 bases at J, leaving 1 base unmatched. CDR1 and CDR2 from the germline V gene are SGHAT and FQDESV (reference sequence). The CDR3 is 14 amino acids. CDR3 nucleotides: TGTGCCAGCAGCTTAGCAGGGGGCCCCTACGAGCAGTACTTC. Protein sequence: CASSLAGGPYEQYF.